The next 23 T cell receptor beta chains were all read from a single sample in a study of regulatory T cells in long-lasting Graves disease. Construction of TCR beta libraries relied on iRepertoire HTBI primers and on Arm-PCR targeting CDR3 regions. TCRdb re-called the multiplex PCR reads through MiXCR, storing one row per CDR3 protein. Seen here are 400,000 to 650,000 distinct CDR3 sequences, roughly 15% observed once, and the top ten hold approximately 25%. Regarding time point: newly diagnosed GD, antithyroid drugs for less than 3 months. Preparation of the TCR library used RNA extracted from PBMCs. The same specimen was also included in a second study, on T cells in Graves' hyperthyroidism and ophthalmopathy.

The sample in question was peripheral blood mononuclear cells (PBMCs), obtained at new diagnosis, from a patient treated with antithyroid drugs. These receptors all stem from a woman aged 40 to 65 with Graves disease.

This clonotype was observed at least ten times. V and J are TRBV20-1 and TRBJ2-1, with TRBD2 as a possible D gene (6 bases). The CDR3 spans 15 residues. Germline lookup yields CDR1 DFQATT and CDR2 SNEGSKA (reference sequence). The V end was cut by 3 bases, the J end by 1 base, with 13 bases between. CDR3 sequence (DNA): TGCAGTGCTAGGCTGCGGAGGGCGTCCTACAATGAGCAGTTCTTC. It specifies CSARLRRASYNEQFF.

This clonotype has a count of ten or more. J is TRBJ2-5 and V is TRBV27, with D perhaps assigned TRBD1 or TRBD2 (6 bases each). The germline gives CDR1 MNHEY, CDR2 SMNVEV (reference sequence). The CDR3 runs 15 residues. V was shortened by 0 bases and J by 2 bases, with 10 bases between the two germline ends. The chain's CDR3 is CASSLSWGAQETQYF. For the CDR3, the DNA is TGTGCCAGCAGTTTATCTTGGGGGGCACAAGAGACCCAGTACTTC.

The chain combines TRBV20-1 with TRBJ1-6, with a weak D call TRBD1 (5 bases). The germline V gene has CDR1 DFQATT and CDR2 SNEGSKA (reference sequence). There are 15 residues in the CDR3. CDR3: CSTRDGRHYNSPLHF. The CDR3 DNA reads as TGCAGCACGAGGGACGGGCGCCACTATAATTCACCCCTCCACTTT.

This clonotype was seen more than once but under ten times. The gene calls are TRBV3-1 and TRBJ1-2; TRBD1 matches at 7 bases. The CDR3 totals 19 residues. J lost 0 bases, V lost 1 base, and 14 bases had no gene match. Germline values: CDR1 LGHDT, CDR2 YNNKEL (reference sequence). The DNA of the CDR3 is TGTGCCAGCAGCCAAGTGGGGACAGAAAGACGCCGGACTAACTATGGCTACACCTTC. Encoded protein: CASSQVGTERRRTNYGYTF.

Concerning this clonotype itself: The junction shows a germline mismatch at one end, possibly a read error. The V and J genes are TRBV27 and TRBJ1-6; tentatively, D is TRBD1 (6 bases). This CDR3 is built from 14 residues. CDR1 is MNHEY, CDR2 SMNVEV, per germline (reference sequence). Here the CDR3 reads CASSLRQDNSPLRF. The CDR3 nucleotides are TGTGCCAGCAGTTTGCGACAGGATAATTCACCCCTCCGCTTT.

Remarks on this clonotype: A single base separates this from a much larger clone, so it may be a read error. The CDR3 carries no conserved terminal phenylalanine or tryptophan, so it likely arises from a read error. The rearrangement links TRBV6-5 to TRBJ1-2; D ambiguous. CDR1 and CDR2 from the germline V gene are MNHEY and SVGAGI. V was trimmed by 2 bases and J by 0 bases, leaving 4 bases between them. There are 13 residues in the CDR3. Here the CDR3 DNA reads TGTGCCAGCAGTTACGGTGCTAACTATGGCTACACCCTC. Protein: CASSYGANYGYTL.

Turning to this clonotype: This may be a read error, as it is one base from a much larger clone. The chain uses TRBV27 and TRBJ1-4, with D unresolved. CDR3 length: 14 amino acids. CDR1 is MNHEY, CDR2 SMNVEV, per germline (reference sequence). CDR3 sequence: CASRPTVTNEKLLF. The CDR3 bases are TGTGCCAGCAGACCGACGGTGACTAATGAAAAACTGCTTTTT.

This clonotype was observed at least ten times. The CDR3 DNA sequence: TGTGCCAGCAGCCCAACGAGGGGGCACACCGGGGAGCTGTTTTTT. Translation gives CASSPTRGHTGELFF. The chain recombines TRBV14 with TRBJ2-2; 7 bases map to TRBD1. The junction had 5 bases not matched to a gene; V was cut back by 4 bases and J by 3 bases. Germline-derived CDR1 and CDR2 are SGHDN and FVKESK. This CDR3 region has 15 residues.

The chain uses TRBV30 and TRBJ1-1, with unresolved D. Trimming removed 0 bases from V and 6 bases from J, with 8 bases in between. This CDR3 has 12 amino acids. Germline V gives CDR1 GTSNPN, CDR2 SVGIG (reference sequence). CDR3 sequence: CAWSVLLSEAFF. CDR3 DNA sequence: TGTGCCTGGAGTGTATTACTGTCTGAAGCTTTCTTT.

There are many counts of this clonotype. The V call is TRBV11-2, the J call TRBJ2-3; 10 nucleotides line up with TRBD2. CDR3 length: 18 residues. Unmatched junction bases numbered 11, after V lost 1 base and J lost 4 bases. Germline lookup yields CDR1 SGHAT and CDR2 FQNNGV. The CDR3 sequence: CASSLGGTMSGGADTQYF. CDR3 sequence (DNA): TGTGCCAGCAGCTTAGGAGGGACTATGAGCGGGGGGGCAGATACGCAGTATTTT.

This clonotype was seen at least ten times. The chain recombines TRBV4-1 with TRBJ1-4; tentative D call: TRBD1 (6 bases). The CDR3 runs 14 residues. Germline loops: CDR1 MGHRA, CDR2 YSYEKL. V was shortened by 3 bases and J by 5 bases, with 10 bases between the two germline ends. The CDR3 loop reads CASSHSGVNEKLFF. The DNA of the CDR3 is TGCGCCAGCAGCCACTCAGGGGTAAATGAAAAACTGTTTTTT.

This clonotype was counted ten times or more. The CDR3 DNA follows: TGTGCCAGCAGGGAGGGTGGCGGAGAGGTAGATACGCAGTATTTT. This gives the protein CASREGGGEVDTQYF. This chain links TRBV27 with TRBJ2-3, with a possible D match to TRBD2 (6 bases). CDR1 MNHEY and CDR2 SMNVEV come from the germline V gene (reference sequence). This CDR3 comprises 15 residues. Trimming cost V 6 bases and J 5 bases, with 18 bases left between them.

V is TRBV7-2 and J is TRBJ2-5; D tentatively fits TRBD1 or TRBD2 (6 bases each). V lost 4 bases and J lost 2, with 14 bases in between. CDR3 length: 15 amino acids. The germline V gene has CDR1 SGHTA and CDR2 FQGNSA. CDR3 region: CASSSMWRGQETQYF. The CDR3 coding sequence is TGTGCCAGCAGCTCGATGTGGAGGGGGCAAGAGACCCAGTACTTC. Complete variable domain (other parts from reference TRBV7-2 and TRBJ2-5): GAGVSQSPSNKVTEKGKDVELRCDPISGHTALYWYRQSLGQGLEFLIYFQGNSAPDKSGLPSDRFSAERTGGSVSTLTIQRTQQEDSAVYLCASSSMWRGQETQYFGPGTRLLVL.

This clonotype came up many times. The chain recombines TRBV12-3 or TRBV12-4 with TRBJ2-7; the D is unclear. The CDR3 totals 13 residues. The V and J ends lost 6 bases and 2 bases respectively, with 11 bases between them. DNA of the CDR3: TGTGCCAGCAGCTTAAGGGCCGCCTACGAGCAGTACTTC. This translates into CASSLRAAYEQYF.

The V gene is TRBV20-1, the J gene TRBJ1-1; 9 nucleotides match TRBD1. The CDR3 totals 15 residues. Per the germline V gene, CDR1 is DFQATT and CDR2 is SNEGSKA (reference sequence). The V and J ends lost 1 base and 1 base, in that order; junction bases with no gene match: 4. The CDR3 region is CSARASTGGNTEAFF. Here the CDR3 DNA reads TGCAGTGCTAGAGCGTCGACAGGGGGGAACACTGAAGCTTTCTTT.

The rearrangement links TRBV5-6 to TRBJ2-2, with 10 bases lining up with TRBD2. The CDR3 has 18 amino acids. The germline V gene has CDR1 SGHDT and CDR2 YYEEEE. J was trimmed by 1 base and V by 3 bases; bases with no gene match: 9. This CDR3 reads CASSSVWASGGNTGELFF. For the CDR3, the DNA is TGTGCCAGCAGCTCGGTTTGGGCTAGCGGGGGGAACACCGGGGAGCTGTTTTTT.

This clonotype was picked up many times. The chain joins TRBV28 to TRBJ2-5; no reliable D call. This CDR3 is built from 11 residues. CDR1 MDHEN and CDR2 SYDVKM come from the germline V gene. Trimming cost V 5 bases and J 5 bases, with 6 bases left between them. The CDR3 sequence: CASSTSETQYF. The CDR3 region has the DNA TGTGCCAGCAGTACCTCTGAGACCCAGTACTTC. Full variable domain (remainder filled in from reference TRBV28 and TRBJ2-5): DVKVTQSSRYLVKRTGEKVFLECVQDMDHENMFWYRQDPGLGLRLIYFSYDVKMKEKGDIPEGYSVSREKKERFSLILESASTNQTSMYLCASSTSETQYFGPGTRLLVL.

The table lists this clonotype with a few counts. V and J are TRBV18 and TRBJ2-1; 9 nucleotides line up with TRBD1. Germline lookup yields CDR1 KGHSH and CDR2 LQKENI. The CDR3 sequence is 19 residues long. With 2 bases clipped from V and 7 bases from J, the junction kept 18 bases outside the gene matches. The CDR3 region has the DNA TGTGCCAGCTCACCAACCCTTCCGGGACAGGGAATTGTTGGGAATGAGCAGTTCTTC. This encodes CASSPTLPGQGIVGNEQFF. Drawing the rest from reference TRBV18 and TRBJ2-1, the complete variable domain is NAGVMQNPRHLVRRRGQEARLRCSPMKGHSHVYWYRQLPEEGLKFMVYLQKENIIDESGMPKERFSAEFPKEGPSILRIQQVVRGDSAAYFCASSPTLPGQGIVGNEQFFGPGTRLTVL.

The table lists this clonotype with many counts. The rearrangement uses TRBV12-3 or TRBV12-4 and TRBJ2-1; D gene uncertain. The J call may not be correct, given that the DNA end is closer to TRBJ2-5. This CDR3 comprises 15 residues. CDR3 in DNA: TGTGCCAGCAGTTTACAGGCCGTTAAGGGAGAGACCCAGTACTTC. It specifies CASSLQAVKGETQYF.

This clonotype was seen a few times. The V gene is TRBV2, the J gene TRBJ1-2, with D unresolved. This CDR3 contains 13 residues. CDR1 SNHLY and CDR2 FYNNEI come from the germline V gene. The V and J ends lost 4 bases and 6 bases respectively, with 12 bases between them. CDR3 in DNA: TGTGCCAGCAGTGTAACTCCTGGGGATGGCTACACCTTC. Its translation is CASSVTPGDGYTF.

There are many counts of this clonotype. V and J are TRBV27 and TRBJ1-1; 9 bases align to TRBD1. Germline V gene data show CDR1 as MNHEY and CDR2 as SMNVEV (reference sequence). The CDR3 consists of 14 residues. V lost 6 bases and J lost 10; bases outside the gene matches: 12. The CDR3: CASRTRDRAFGAFF. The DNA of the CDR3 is TGTGCCAGCAGAACCCGGGACAGGGCATTTGGAGCTTTCTTT.

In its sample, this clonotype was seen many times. The CDR3 is CASSSGTGDQETQYF. CDR3 in DNA: TGTGCCAGCAGCTCCGGGACAGGGGACCAAGAGACCCAGTACTTC. The chain employs TRBV3-1 and TRBJ2-1; 10 bases agree with TRBD1. The J call may be wrong; the DNA end is better matched by TRBJ2-5. Germline V gives CDR1 LGHDT, CDR2 YNNKEL (reference sequence). The CDR3 runs to 15 residues.

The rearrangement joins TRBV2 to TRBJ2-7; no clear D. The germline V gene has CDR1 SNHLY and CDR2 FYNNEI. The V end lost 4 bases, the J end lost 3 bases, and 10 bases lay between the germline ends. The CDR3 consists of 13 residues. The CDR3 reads CASSATLLYEQYF. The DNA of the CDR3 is TGTGCCAGCAGTGCGACCCTACTCTACGAGCAGTACTTC.